The sequence of this T cell receptor (beta chain) was determined in a study of blood T cell repertoires in COVID-19. This CDR3 comprises 16 residues. The V and J ends lost 0 bases and 0 bases, in that order; junction bases with no gene match: 5. Germline loops: CDR1 SGDLS, CDR2 YYNGEE. How the authors handled the data: Estimation of nucleated cell counts relied on the amplification of reference gene primers. Assay: immunoSEQ multiplex PCR; the TCRdb copy retains only in-frame clones and omits some. Clone size and the V and J calls come from that table; the DNA yielded D and trimming. The repertoire holds 100,000 to 150,000 clones, with 80% to 90% as singletons.

This receptor was obtained from a woman aged 50 to 60 with acute or convalescent COVID-19. The specimen was peripheral blood. The chain joins TRBV9 to TRBJ1-1, with 7 bases matching TRBD1. The CDR3 DNA follows: TGTGCCAGCAGCGTAGCTACAGGGGCGCTGAACACTGAAGCTTTCTTT. As protein: CASSVATGALNTEAFF.